This is a list of T cell receptor beta chains from one sample in a study of graft-versus-host responses after intestinal transplantation. Repertoires were generated with immunoSEQ multiplex PCR, while TCRdb's copy carries only in-frame clones and drops some. The sample lists around 90,000 clones, 94% occurring once. The antigens of these receptors remain unknown. This sample comprised unstimulated CD4+ T cells sorted from spleen or lymph node cells, obtained before transplant. The receptors were gathered from a human donor who was the organ donor for an intestinal transplant. The CDR3 runs from the conserved cysteine through the conserved F or W. Each record gives: J gene, D gene, clone size, V gene, CDR3 protein, CDR3 DNA. A D gene is named only where the DNA matches it firmly. Clone sizes are given selectively: once, few, many, or a class where the clone is expanded.

TRBJ1-2	-	-	TRBV19	CATKGLQANYGYTF	TGTGCCACGAAAGGGTTACAGGCGAACTATGGCTACACCTTC
TRBJ1-4	TRBD1	-	TRBV6-1	CASSDREHEKLFF	TGTGCCAGCAGCGACAGGGAGCATGAAAAACTGTTTTTT
TRBJ2-7	-	-	TRBV4-2	CASSRGTGTSYEQYF	TGTGCCAGCAGCAGGGGAACAGGGACGTCCTACGAGCAGTACTTC
TRBJ2-2	-	-	TRBV14	CASSQDWGPGELFF	TGTGCCAGCAGCCAAGATTGGGGGCCCGGGGAGCTGTTTTTT
TRBJ1-6	-	-	TRBV5-1	CASSFSNSPLHF	TGCGCCAGCAGCTTTTCCAATTCACCCCTCCACTTT
TRBJ2-2	-	-	TRBV18	CASQLSPGQLANTGELFF	TGTGCCAGTCAATTATCGCCGGGGCAGCTAGCGAACACCGGGGAGCTGTTTTTT
TRBJ1-6	TRBD1	-	TRBV5-4	CASSSPGQTNSPLHF	TGTGCCAGCAGCAGTCCGGGACAGACTAATTCACCCCTCCACTTT
TRBJ2-3	TRBD2	-	TRBV10-2	CASRRGGVFTDTQYF	TGCGCCAGCAGGAGGGGAGGGGTATTCACAGATACGCAGTATTTT
TRBJ2-3	TRBD2	-	TRBV2	CASSRREVDTQYF	TGTGCCAGCAGCAGACGGGAGGTGGATACGCAGTATTTT
TRBJ1-3	TRBD1	-	TRBV7-9	CASSFPGQISGNTIYF	TGTGCCAGCAGCTTCCCGGGACAGATCTCTGGAAACACCATATATTTT
TRBJ1-2	-	-	TRBV28	CASRPLNNYGYTF	TGTGCCAGTCGCCCCCTGAATAACTATGGCTACACCTTC
TRBJ2-5	TRBD1	-	TRBV10-3	CAISEQGQAQETQYF	TGTGCCATCAGTGAGCAAGGACAGGCCCAAGAGACCCAGTACTTC
TRBJ2-7	-	-	TRBV6-5	CASSYSGGVIGYEQYF	TGTGCCAGCAGTTACAGCGGTGGGGTCATCGGATACGAGCAGTACTTC
TRBJ1-1	-	-	TRBV7-3	CASSPTGNTEAFF	TGTGCCAGCAGCCCGACAGGGAACACTGAAGCTTTCTTT
TRBJ2-1	-	-	TRBV28	CASSRRSNEQFF	TGTGCCAGCAGTCGAAGGAGCAATGAGCAGTTCTTC
TRBJ2-6	-	once	TRBV5-1	CASSLRYRDVSGANVLTF	TGCGCCAGCAGCTTGCGATACAGGGATGTGTCTGGGGCCAACGTCCTGACTTTC
TRBJ1-2	TRBD1	-	TRBV6-1	CASRAGQGDYGYTF	TGTGCCAGCAGAGCGGGACAGGGGGACTATGGCTACACCTTC
TRBJ2-5	TRBD2	-	TRBV28	CASRGADSTSGGFETQYF	TGTGCCAGCAGGGGCGCTGATTCGACTAGCGGGGGGTTTGAGACCCAGTACTTC
TRBJ1-2	-	-	TRBV21-1	CAIARNSANYGYTF	TGTGCCATCGCCCGAAACAGTGCTAACTATGGCTACACCTTC
TRBJ2-2	-	-	TRBV10-1	CASSSSGGELFF	TGCGCCAGCAGTTCGAGCGGCGGGGAGCTGTTTTTT
TRBJ2-3	TRBD1	-	TRBV19	CASSMETGGKYF	TGTGCCAGTAGTATGGAAACAGGGGGGAAGTATTTT
TRBJ1-3	TRBD1	-	TRBV5-1	CASSSTYRGTGKGNTIYF	TGCGCCAGCAGCTCCACTTATAGGGGGACAGGGAAAGGAAACACCATATATTTT
TRBJ2-5	-	-	TRBV29-1	CSVERGGGGETQYF	TGCAGCGTTGAGAGAGGGGGGGGAGGAGAGACCCAGTACTTC
TRBJ1-2	TRBD1	-	TRBV14	CASSAFGTGDRYGYTF	TGTGCCAGCAGTGCTTTCGGGACAGGGGACCGCTATGGCTACACCTTC
TRBJ2-5	TRBD2	once	TRBV12-5	CASGLGGGGQETQYF	TGTGCTAGTGGTTTGGGCGGGGGGGGTCAAGAGACCCAGTACTTC
TRBJ2-1	-	-	TRBV2	CASSGQRLAAPNEQFF	TGTGCCAGCAGTGGGCAGAGGCTAGCCGCTCCCAATGAGCAGTTCTTC
TRBJ2-7	-	-	TRBV6-1	CASSSRDPQYF	TGTGCCAGCAGTTCCCGGGACCCGCAGTACTTC
TRBJ2-7	TRBD1	-	TRBV10-1	CASSESRTGGYEQYF	TGCGCCAGCAGTGAGTCCCGGACAGGGGGCTACGAGCAGTACTTC
TRBJ1-2	-	-	TRBV30	CAWRASGSYGYTF	TGTGCCTGGAGGGCGTCGGGTTCCTATGGCTACACCTTC
TRBJ2-2	TRBD2	-	TRBV27	CASSAPRRGGAGELFF	TGTGCCAGCAGTGCCCCTCGTCGGGGGGGAGCCGGGGAGCTGTTTTTT
TRBJ1-2	TRBD1	-	TRBV5-3	CARSPRQGPPSIYGYTF	TGTGCCAGAAGCCCAAGACAGGGTCCCCCCTCAATCTATGGCTACACCTTC
TRBJ1-2	-	-	TRBV4-1	CASSQDRMSYGYTF	TGCGCCAGCAGCCAAGATCGGATGTCCTATGGCTACACCTTC
TRBJ1-1	-	-	TRBV11-2	CASSLLSGLWNTEAFF	TGTGCCAGCAGCTTACTGTCGGGACTGTGGAACACTGAAGCTTTCTTT
TRBJ1-3	TRBD1	-	TRBV7-6	CASSLEGASGNTIYF	TGTGCCAGCAGCTTAGAGGGGGCCTCTGGAAACACCATATATTTT
TRBJ1-1	-	-	TRBV4-3	CASSRTSNTEAFF	TGCGCCAGCAGTCGGACGTCGAACACTGAAGCTTTCTTT
TRBJ2-5	TRBD2	-	TRBV29-1	CSVMRTVGGKQETQYF	TGCAGCGTTATGAGGACTGTGGGGGGGAAACAAGAGACCCAGTACTTC
TRBJ1-2	TRBD1	-	TRBV27	CASSLLGDSRKNYGYTF	TGTGCCAGCAGTTTATTGGGGGACAGCCGAAAAAACTATGGCTACACCTTC
TRBJ2-1	-	-	TRBV4-2	CASSPGTVGEQFF	TGTGCCAGCAGCCCCGGGACCGTCGGTGAGCAGTTCTTC
TRBJ1-1	-	-	TRBV6-6	CASRLGAQRAFF	TGTGCCAGCAGGCTCGGGGCCCAGCGAGCTTTCTTT
TRBJ2-6	TRBD2	-	TRBV9	CASSVAFGGGTGANVLTF	TGTGCCAGCAGCGTAGCTTTCGGCGGGGGGACAGGGGCCAACGTCCTGACTTTC
TRBJ2-5	-	-	TRBV6-5	CASRETGRETQYF	TGTGCCAGCAGGGAGACAGGGAGGGAGACCCAGTACTTC
TRBJ2-7	-	-	TRBV19	CASSIGGSYEQYF	TGTGCCAGTAGTATCGGGGGCTCCTACGAGCAGTACTTC